This note documents a single TCR beta chain sequence. The CDR3 runs to 14 residues. J gave up 1 base and V 5 bases, and 4 bases lay outside the gene matches. Germline assignment: CDR1 MNHEY and CDR2 SVGEGT. The sample originates from a study of blood T cell repertoires in COVID-19. TCRdb's copy holds only in-frame clones and misses some; the assay was immunoSEQ multiplex PCR. The sample contains about 190,000 clones, around 80% of which appear only once. The sequencing sample was made of peripheral blood. The receptor comes from a man aged 25-45 years with active or convalescent COVID-19. The V call is TRBV6-2 or TRBV6-3, the J call TRBJ1-1; TRBD1 agrees at 7 bases. The CDR3 DNA sequence: TGTGCCAGCAGTGTCCACAGGGGGAACACTGAAGCTTTCTTT. Protein product: CASSVHRGNTEAFF.